This T cell receptor (beta chain) was observed in a study of radiation and T cells in renal cell carcinoma. Findings of the study overall: Top tumor clonotypes rose in blood 2 weeks post-radiation, then contracted.

The time point was: baseline pretreatment blood. Treatment given: 15 Gy SBRT to primary tumor, nephrectomy 4 weeks later. The table came from immunoSEQ multiplex PCR; TCRdb's copy has only in-frame clones and leaves some out. The sample carries 130,000 or so clones, about 88% recorded once. This CDR3 is 15 amino acids long. The V and J ends lost 3 bases and 1 base respectively, with 12 bases between them. Germline V CDR1 and CDR2: MNHNS, SASEGT. Comment on this clone: Its specificity is not known.

This receptor was identified in a woman aged 45-59 years with renal cell carcinoma. J is TRBJ1-1 and V is TRBV6-1; unclear D gene. The sequencing here drew on blood, taken from a patient whose treatment included radiotherapy and nephrectomy. The CDR3 is CASSDGSTGNTEAFF. The CDR3 DNA sequence: TGTGCCAGCAGTGATGGATCGACCGGGAACACTGAAGCTTTCTTT.